This T cell receptor beta chain was recovered during a study of shared clonotypes between healthy human individuals. Study results and limitations: Rarefaction curves obtained for sorted subsets showed sequencing incomplete despite large depth. Clonotypes shared by all four donors outscored non-shared clonotypes in generation probability.

A word on this clone: Its antigen is undetermined.

Assay: immunoSEQ multiplex PCR; the TCRdb copy retains only in-frame clones and omits some. The sample lists about 380,000 clones, 90% to 97% occurring once. Per the germline V gene, CDR1 is LNHDA and CDR2 is SQIVND (reference sequence). The CDR3 has 13 amino acids. V lost 9 bases, J lost 3 bases, and 12 bases lay in between. Every one of the donors was a Caucasian adult that lived in Nashville, Tennessee. The sequenced sample was memory CD8+ T cells sorted from blood. The subset here: CD45RO+ cells pooled with CCR7-negative TemRA cells. This TCR came from a man under 40 in good health. V usage is TRBV19 and J usage is TRBJ1-5; the D gene is possibly TRBD1 (5 bases). The CDR3 bases are TGTGCCAGAGCACAGGTGCACAATCAGCCCCAGCATTTT. Protein product: CARAQVHNQPQHF.